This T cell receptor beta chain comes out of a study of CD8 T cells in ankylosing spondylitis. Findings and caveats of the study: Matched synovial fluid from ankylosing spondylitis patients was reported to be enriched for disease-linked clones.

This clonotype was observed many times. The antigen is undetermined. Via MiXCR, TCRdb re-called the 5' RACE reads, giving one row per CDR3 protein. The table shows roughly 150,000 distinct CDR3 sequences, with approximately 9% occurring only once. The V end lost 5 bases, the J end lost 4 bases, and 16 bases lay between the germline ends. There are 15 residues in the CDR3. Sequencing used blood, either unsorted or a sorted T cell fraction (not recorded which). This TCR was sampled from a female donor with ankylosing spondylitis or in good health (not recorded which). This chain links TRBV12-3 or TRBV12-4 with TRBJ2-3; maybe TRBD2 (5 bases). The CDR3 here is CASSATSGLADTQYF. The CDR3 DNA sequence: TGTGCCAGCAGTGCGACGAGCGGATTGGCAGATACGCAGTATTTT.